The 20 T cell receptor beta chains presented below share a single source sample, sequenced in a study of cytomegalovirus exposure and HLA in healthy donors. PCR amplification relied on 60 Vbeta primers (plus 13 Jbeta primers). Clones were read by immunoSEQ multiplex PCR, and TCRdb kept only the in-frame ones, dropping some. The sample shows approximately 110,000 clones, and about 0.58% sits with its ten largest clones. Sample: PBMCs. The receptors originated from a man between 50 and 59 years old in good health and CMV-seronegative.

This chain joins TRBV6-1 and TRBJ2-7; TRBD1 agrees at 8 bases. The V gene's germline CDR1 is MNHNS and CDR2 SASEGT. CDR3 length: 12 residues. V shed 11 bases, J shed 3 bases, and the junction held 6 bases outside the gene matches. The CDR3 coding sequence is TGTGCCGCGACAGGGGAGGTCTACGAGCAGTACTTC. It specifies CAATGEVYEQYF.

The CDR3 region has the DNA TGTGCCAGCAGGGACAGGGGAGCCAACTATGGCTACACCTTC. Residues: CASRDRGANYGYTF. The V gene is TRBV6-1, the J gene TRBJ1-2, with 9 bases that match TRBD1. Germline values: CDR1 MNHNS, CDR2 SASEGT. This CDR3 comprises 14 residues. The J segment lost 2 bases and the V segment lost 6 bases, leaving 4 bases of the junction unmatched.

V and J are TRBV4-1 and TRBJ2-3; a possible D gene is TRBD2 (6 bases). Trimming cost V 0 bases and J 0 bases, with 13 bases left between them. CDR1 is MGHRA, CDR2 YSYEKL, per germline. The CDR3 loop spans 17 amino acids. This chain's CDR3 is CASSQEGLAASTDTQYF. The CDR3 nucleotides are TGCGCCAGCAGCCAAGAAGGGTTAGCGGCTAGCACAGATACGCAGTATTTT.

This chain links TRBV5-8 with TRBJ2-3; a weak D match, TRBD2 (5 bases). V was pared by 5 bases and J by 2 bases, with 9 bases between. The CDR3 sequence is 13 residues long. Germline CDR1 SGHTS, CDR2 YDEGEE. CDR3: CASSKRLTDTQYF. The CDR3 DNA reads as TGTGCCAGCAGTAAGCGGCTCACAGATACGCAGTATTTT. The entire variable domain, with the rest obtained from reference TRBV5-8 and TRBJ2-3, is as follows: EAGVTQSPTHLIKTRGQQATLRCSPISGHTSVYWYQQALGLGLQFLLWYDEGEERNRGNFPPRFSGRQFPNYSSELNVNALELEDSALYLCASSKRLTDTQYFGPGTRLTVL.

The rearrangement links TRBV4-1 to TRBJ1-1; 7 bases line up with TRBD1. CDR3 length: 15 residues. Trimming removed 1 base from V and 1 base from J; junction bases left unmatched: 3. Germline assignment: CDR1 MGHRA and CDR2 YSYEKL. CDR3 DNA: TGCGCCAGCAGCCAAGGGGACAGTAGGAACACTGAAGCTTTCTTT. Its translation: CASSQGDSRNTEAFF.

The chain couples TRBV18 to TRBJ1-1; D uncertain. The CDR3 covers 13 residues. In germline, CDR1 is KGHSH, CDR2 LQKENI. Trimming left V 6 bases short and J 1 base short, with 9 bases between. The CDR3 bases are TGTGCCAGCTCGCCTCAGGCGAACACTGAAGCTTTCTTT. Protein product: CASSPQANTEAFF.

The V gene is TRBV5-4, the J gene TRBJ2-2; 8 positions match TRBD1. The CDR3 extends over 14 amino acids. The germline gives CDR1 SGHNT, CDR2 YYREEE (reference sequence). V trimming: 3 bases; J trimming: 5 bases; junction bases outside the gene matches: 3. CDR3 bases: TGTGCCAGCAGCTGGACAGGGTCGACCGGGGAGCTGTTTTTT. This codes for CASSWTGSTGELFF.

The genes are TRBV7-2 and TRBJ1-2, with a tentative D call TRBD1 (5 bases). From germline, CDR1 is SGHTA and CDR2 FQGNSA. The CDR3 spans 15 residues. V lost 7 bases and J lost 0, with 15 bases in between. CDR3 coding DNA: TGTGCCAGCACCCGACAGCGAATAGCTAACTATGGCTACACCTTC. Its translation is CASTRQRIANYGYTF.

The J gene is TRBJ2-7, the V gene TRBV18; D gene unclear. The germline V gene encodes CDR1 KGHSH and CDR2 LQKENI. The CDR3 is made up of 12 amino acids. Trimming cost V 2 bases and J 2 bases, with 4 bases left between them. CDR3 amino acids: CASSPSPYEQYF. In DNA form, the CDR3 reads TGTGCCAGCTCACCAAGCCCCTACGAGCAGTACTTC. Based on the CDR3 plus reference TRBV18 and TRBJ2-7, the full variable domain is NAGVMQNPRHLVRRRGQEARLRCSPMKGHSHVYWYRQLPEEGLKFMVYLQKENIIDESGMPKERFSAEFPKEGPSILRIQQVVRGDSAAYFCASSPSPYEQYFGPGTRLTVT.

The chain combines TRBV7-2 with TRBJ2-5, with TRBD1 identical over 8 bases. J lost 4 bases, V lost 5 bases, and 6 bases had no gene match. Looked up from germline, CDR1 is SGHTA and CDR2 is FQGNSA. The CDR3 covers 14 residues. In DNA, the CDR3 is TGTGCCAGCAGCCCAATGACAGGGGTAGAGACCCAGTACTTC. Protein product: CASSPMTGVETQYF.

The chain employs TRBV7-9 and TRBJ1-6; 7 bases fit TRBD1. There are 15 residues in the CDR3. Germline V lookup: CDR1 SEHNR, CDR2 FQNEAQ (reference sequence). With 3 bases clipped from V and 8 bases from J, the junction kept 7 bases outside the gene matches. This CDR3 is CASSLGDSNYSPLHF. The CDR3 DNA follows: TGTGCCAGCAGCTTGGGGGACAGCAATTATTCACCCCTCCACTTT.

V is TRBV9 and J is TRBJ2-3, with no clear D. The CDR3 totals 14 residues. The germline CDR1 and CDR2 sequences are SGDLS and YYNGEE. Trimming took off 0 bases at V and 2 bases at J, with 7 bases between the two ends. For the CDR3, the DNA is TGTGCCAGCAGCGTAGATCTCCTCACAGATACGCAGTATTTT. Translating gives CASSVDLLTDTQYF.

This chain links TRBV18 with TRBJ1-4; maybe TRBD1 (5 bases). Germline V lookup: CDR1 KGHSH, CDR2 LQKENI. V was trimmed by 1 base and J by 0 bases, leaving 15 bases between them. The CDR3 consists of 18 residues. CDR3 region: CASSPLRSGPATNEKLFF. The CDR3 DNA reads TGTGCCAGCTCACCACTCCGGTCAGGGCCCGCAACTAATGAAAAACTGTTTTTT.

This chain links TRBV25-1 with TRBJ2-7; 9 bases map to TRBD1. Per the germline V gene, CDR1 is MGHDK and CDR2 is SYGVNS. The CDR3 is made up of 14 amino acids. The V and J ends lost 6 bases and 12 bases, in that order; junction bases with no gene match: 15. The DNA of the CDR3 is TGTGCCAGCAGGCCCCTGGGGACAGGGATTAGGCTGTACTTC. Residues: CASRPLGTGIRLYF.

This chain uses TRBV18 with TRBJ2-5; maybe TRBD1 (5 bases). The germline gives CDR1 KGHSH, CDR2 LQKENI. CDR3 size: 14 residues. V was cut by 4 bases and J by 2 bases, with 11 bases left in between. The CDR3 DNA reads as TGTGCCAGCTCACGCGACAGTACACAAGAGACCCAGTACTTC. It translates to CASSRDSTQETQYF. Variable domain in full (rest from reference TRBV18 and TRBJ2-5): NAGVMQNPRHLVRRRGQEARLRCSPMKGHSHVYWYRQLPEEGLKFMVYLQKENIIDESGMPKERFSAEFPKEGPSILRIQQVVRGDSAAYFCASSRDSTQETQYFGPGTRLLVL.

This sequence joins TRBV13 and TRBJ2-5; TRBD1 matches at 8 bases. V was pared by 5 bases and J by 4 bases, with 6 bases of the junction left unmatched. From germline, CDR1 is PRHDT and CDR2 FYEKMQ (reference sequence). The CDR3 has 14 residues. CDR3 nucleotides: TGTGCCAGCAGCCATGACAGGGGAGGAGAGACCCAGTACTTC. Translation gives CASSHDRGGETQYF.

The chain couples TRBV7-9 to TRBJ1-3, with no clear D. This CDR3 has 15 residues. From germline, CDR1 is SEHNR and CDR2 FQNEAQ (reference sequence). Trimming stripped 0 bases from V and 0 bases from J, with 6 bases between. CDR3 nucleotide sequence: TGTGCCAGCAGCTTAGCGCTGAGCTCTGGAAACACCATATATTTT. Encoded protein: CASSLALSSGNTIYF.

The V call is TRBV11-2, the J call TRBJ2-1; 12 nucleotides line up with TRBD2. The germline V gene has CDR1 SGHAT and CDR2 FQNNGV. V gave up 5 bases and J gave up 14 bases; unmatched junction bases: 10. This CDR3 comprises 14 residues. CDR3 sequence: CASSPDPASGGEFF. The CDR3 nucleotides read TGTGCCAGCAGCCCCGACCCGGCTAGCGGGGGGGAGTTCTTC.

V usage is TRBV6-5 and J usage is TRBJ1-2; D is uncertain. The V and J ends lost 8 bases and 8 bases respectively, with 18 bases between them. Germline loops: CDR1 MNHEY, CDR2 SVGAGI. The CDR3 runs to 13 residues. CDR3 loop: CASGQPGTQGYTF. The CDR3 nucleotides are TGTGCCAGCGGCCAACCGGGAACCCAGGGCTACACCTTC.

CDR3 in DNA: TGTGCCAGCAGCTTAGCGGTAGGACTAAACACAGATACGCAGTATTTT. Translating it yields CASSLAVGLNTDTQYF. The V call is TRBV7-2, the J call TRBJ2-3, with D possibly being TRBD2 (6 bases). CDR3 length equals 16 residues. Deletions cut 0 bases from V and 2 bases from J, with 12 bases between. Germline-derived CDR1 and CDR2 are SGHTA and FQGNSA.